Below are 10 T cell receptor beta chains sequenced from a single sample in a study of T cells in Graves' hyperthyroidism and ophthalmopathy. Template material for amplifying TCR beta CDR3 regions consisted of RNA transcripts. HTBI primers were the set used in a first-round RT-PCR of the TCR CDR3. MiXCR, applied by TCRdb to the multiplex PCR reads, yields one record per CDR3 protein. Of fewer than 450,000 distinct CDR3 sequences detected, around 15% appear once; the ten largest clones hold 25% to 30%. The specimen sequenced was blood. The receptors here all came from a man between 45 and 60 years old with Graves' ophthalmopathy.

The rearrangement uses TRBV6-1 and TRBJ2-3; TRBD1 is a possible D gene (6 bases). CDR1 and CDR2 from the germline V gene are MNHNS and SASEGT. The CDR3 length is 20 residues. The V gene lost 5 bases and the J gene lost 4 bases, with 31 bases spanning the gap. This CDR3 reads CASSLIPPAVLGAEADTQYF. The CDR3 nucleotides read TGTGCCAGCAGTCTAATCCCCCCTGCGGTTCTGGGGGCAGAAGCAGATACGCAGTATTTT.

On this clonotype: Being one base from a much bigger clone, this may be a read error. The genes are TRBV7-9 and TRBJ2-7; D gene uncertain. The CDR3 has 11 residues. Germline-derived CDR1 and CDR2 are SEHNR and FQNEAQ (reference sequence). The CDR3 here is CTSSLGAEQYF. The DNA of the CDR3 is TGTACCAGCAGCTTAGGCGCCGAGCAGTACTTC.

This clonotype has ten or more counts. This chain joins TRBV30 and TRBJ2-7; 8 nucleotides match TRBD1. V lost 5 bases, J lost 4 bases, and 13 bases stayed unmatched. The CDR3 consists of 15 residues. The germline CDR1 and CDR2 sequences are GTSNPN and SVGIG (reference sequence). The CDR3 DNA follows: TGTGCCTGGGGAACCGGGACAGGTTGGCCGTACGAGCAGTACTTC. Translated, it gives CAWGTGTGWPYEQYF. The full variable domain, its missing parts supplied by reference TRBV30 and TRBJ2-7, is SQTIHQWPATLVQPVGSPLSLECTVEGTSNPNLYWYRQAAGRGLQLLFYSVGIGQISSEVPQNLSASRPQDRQFILSSKKLLLSDSGFYLCAWGTGTGWPYEQYFGPGTRLTVT.

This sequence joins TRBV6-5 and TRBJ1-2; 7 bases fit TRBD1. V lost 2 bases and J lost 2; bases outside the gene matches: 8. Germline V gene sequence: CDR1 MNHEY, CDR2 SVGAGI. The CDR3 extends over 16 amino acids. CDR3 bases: TGTGCCAGCAGTTACGACGGACAGGAAGTCAACTATGGCTACACCTTC. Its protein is CASSYDGQEVNYGYTF.

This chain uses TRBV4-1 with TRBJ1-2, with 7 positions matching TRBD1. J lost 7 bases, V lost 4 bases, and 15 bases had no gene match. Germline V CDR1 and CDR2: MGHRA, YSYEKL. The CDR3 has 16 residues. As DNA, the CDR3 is TGCGCCAGCAGCCGGGGGGCGAGGGGGCTCGACGCTGGCTACACCTTC. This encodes CASSRGARGLDAGYTF.

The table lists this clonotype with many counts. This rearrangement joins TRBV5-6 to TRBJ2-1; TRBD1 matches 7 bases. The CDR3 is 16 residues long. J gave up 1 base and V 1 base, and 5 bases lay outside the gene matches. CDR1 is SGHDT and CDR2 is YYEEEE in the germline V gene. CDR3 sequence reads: CASSLSPGQSYNEQFF. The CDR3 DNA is TGTGCCAGCAGCTTGAGCCCGGGACAGTCCTACAATGAGCAGTTCTTC.

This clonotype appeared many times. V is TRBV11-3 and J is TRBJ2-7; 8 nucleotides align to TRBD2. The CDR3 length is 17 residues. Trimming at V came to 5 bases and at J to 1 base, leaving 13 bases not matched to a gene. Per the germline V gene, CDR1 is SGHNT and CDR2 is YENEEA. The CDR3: CASSKKLAEWGSYEQYF. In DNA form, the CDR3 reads TGTGCCAGCAGCAAGAAACTAGCGGAGTGGGGATCCTACGAGCAGTACTTC.

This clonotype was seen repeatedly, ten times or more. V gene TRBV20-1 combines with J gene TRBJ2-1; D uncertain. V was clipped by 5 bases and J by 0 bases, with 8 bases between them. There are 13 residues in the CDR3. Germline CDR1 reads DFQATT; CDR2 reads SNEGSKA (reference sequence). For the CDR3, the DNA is TGCAGTGCTCTAAAGAGCTCCTACAATGAGCAGTTCTTC. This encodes CSALKSSYNEQFF.

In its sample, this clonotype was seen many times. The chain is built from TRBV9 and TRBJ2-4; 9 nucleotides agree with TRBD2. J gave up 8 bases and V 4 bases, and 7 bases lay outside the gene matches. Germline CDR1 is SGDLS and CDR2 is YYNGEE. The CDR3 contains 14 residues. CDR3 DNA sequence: TGTGCCAGCAGCACCCGGACTAGCGCTGACATTCAGTACTTC. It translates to CASSTRTSADIQYF.

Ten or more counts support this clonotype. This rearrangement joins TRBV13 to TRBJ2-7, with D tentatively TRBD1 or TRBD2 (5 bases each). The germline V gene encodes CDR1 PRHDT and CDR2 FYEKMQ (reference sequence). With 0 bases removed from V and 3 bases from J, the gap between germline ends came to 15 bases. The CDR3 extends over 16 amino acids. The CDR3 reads CASSLGGRGAGYEQYF. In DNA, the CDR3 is TGTGCCAGCAGCTTAGGGGGGCGAGGGGCGGGCTACGAGCAGTACTTC. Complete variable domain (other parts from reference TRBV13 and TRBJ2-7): AAGVIQSPRHLIKEKRETATLKCYPIPRHDTVYWYQQGPGQDPQFLISFYEKMQSDKGSIPDRFSAQQFSDYHSELNMSSLELGDSALYFCASSLGGRGAGYEQYFGPGTRLTVT.